This entry is about one T cell receptor beta chain. This sample is drawn from a study of response to subunit inactivated influenza vaccine. TCRdb used MiXCR to reprocess the RT-PCR reads, holding one entry per CDR3 protein. This sample carries about 780,000 distinct CDR3 sequences, approximately 17% of them seen once, and the ten largest clones take roughly a tenth. The CDR3 covers 13 residues. Looked up from germline, CDR1 is ENHRY and CDR2 is SYGVKD. Trimming took off 10 bases at V and 3 bases at J, with 16 bases between the two ends. Here the sequenced sample was PBMCs from blood, taken more than 4 days after vaccination. J is TRBJ2-7 and V is TRBV10-3; tentatively, D is TRBD1 or TRBD2 (5 bases each). This TCR was sampled from a man aged 50-59 years who received an inactivated influenza vaccine. CDR3 loop: CATHGAMNYEQYF. Here the CDR3 DNA reads TGTGCCACCCACGGGGCAATGAACTACGAGCAGTACTTC.